This TCR beta chain originates from a study of OX40 agonist ivuxolimab in advanced cancers. Whole-study findings and limits: Among the lowest levels of clonal expansion were found in partial responders at 0.1-3.0 mg/kg.

On this clone itself: What it binds is not known.

Here immunoSEQ multiplex PCR was the method, and the copy in TCRdb shows in-frame clones only, minus some. This table has tens of thousands of clones, approximately 84% appearing once. Trimming cost V 5 bases and J 0 bases; bases outside gene matches: 1. Germline V gene sequence: CDR1 GTSNPN, CDR2 SVGIG (reference sequence). This CDR3 contains 14 residues. The TCR sequence derives from an adult with an advanced solid tumor such as melanoma, head and neck, liver or kidney cancer. The chain is built from TRBV30 and TRBJ2-3, with 11 bases matching TRBD2. The sample consisted of CD4+ or CD8+ T cells sorted from blood, taken in a trial of the OX40 agonist ivuxolimab. The CDR3 loop reads CAWGTSGSTDTQYF. The CDR3 DNA follows: TGTGCCTGGGGGACTAGCGGAAGCACAGATACGCAGTATTTT. Full variable domain (remainder filled in from reference TRBV30 and TRBJ2-3): SQTIHQWPATLVQPVGSPLSLECTVEGTSNPNLYWYRQAAGRGLQLLFYSVGIGQISSEVPQNLSASRPQDRQFILSSKKLLLSDSGFYLCAWGTSGSTDTQYFGPGTRLTVL.